The clone carrying this T cell receptor beta chain was detected only a few times. This CDR3 has 14 residues. Germline CDR1 and CDR2: MNHEY and SVGAGI. V lost 2 bases to trimming and J lost 8 bases; unmatched junction nucleotides: 7. The data derive from a study of cytomegalovirus exposure and HLA in healthy donors. 13 Jbeta primers and 60 Vbeta primers were used for the PCR. Generated by immunoSEQ multiplex PCR, the TCRdb table keeps only in-frame clones and is missing some. Among roughly 200,000 clones listed, approximately 70% were seen once. The chain uses TRBV6-5 and TRBJ1-2, with 8 bases matching TRBD1. Specimen: PBMCs. The clonotype comes from a man aged 35-49 years in good health and CMV-seropositive. The CDR3 protein is CASSYRAGGDGYTF. In nucleotides, the CDR3 is TGTGCCAGCAGTTACCGGGCAGGGGGCGACGGCTACACCTTC.